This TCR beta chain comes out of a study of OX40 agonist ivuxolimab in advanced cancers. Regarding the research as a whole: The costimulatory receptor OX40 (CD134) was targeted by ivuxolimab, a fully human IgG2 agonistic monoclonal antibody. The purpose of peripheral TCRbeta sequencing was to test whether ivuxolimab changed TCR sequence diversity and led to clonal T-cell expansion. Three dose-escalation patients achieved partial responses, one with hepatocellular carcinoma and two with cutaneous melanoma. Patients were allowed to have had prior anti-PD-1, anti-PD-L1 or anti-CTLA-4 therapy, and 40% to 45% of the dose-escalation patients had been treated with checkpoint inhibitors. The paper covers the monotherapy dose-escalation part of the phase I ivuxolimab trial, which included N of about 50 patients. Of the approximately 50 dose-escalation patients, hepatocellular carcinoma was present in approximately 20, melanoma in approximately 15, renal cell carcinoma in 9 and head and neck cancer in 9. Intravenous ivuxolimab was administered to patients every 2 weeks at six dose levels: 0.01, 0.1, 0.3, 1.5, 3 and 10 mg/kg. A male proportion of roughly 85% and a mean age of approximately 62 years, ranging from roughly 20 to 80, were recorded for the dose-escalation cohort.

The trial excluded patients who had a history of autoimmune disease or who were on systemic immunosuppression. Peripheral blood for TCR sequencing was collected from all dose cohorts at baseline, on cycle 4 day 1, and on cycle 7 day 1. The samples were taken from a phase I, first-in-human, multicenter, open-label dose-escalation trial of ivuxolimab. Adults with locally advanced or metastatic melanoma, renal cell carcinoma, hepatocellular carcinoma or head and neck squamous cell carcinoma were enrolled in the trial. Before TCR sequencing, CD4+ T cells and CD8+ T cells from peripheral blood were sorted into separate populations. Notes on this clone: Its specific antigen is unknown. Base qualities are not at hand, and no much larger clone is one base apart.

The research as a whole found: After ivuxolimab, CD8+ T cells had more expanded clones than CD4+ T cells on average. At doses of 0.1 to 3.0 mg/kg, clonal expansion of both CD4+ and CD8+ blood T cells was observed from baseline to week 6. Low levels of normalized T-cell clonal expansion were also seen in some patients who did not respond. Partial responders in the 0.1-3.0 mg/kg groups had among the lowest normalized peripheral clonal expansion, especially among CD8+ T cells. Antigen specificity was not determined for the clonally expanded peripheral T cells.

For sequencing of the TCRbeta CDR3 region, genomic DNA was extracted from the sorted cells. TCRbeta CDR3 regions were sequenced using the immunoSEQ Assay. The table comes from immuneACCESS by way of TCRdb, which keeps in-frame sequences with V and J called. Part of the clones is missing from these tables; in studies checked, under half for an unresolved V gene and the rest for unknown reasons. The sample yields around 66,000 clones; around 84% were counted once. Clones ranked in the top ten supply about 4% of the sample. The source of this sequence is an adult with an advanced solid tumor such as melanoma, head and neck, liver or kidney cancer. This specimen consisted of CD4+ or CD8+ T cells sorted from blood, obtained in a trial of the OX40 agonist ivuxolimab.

The sequenced DNA: TGTGCCAGCTCGCCCGAGAATAAACAAGAGACCCAGTACTTC. Its protein reads: CASSPENKQETQYF. The chain is made from TRBV18 and TRBJ2-5; the D gene is unclear. Looking up the germline V gene yields CDR1 KGHSH and CDR2 LQKENI. Reading from cysteine to phenylalanine, the CDR3 counts 14 amino acids. Only the CDR3 part of the read is kept: 42 bases, read in frame from the first base. Trimming removed 6 bases from V and 2 bases from J, leaving 13 bases between the germline ends.